The 13 T cell receptor beta chains below were found in one sample sequenced in a study of tumor T cells in aggressive B-cell lymphoma. Libraries were prepared by immunoSEQ multiplex PCR; TCRdb keeps only in-frame clonotypes and omits some of them. The data hold a few thousand clones, with 82% observed a single time. The sample consisted of tumor tissue. The receptor source for this set is an adult with diffuse large B cell lymphoma.

The rearrangement uses TRBV28 and TRBJ2-7, with TRBD1 matching 7 bases. V gave up 5 bases and J gave up 3 bases; unmatched junction bases: 4. Germline CDR1 is MDHEN and CDR2 is SYDVKM. The CDR3 runs 13 residues. CDR3 sequence reads: CASSPGDSYEQYF. CDR3 sequence (DNA): TGTGCCAGCAGTCCCGGGGACAGCTACGAGCAGTACTTC. Full variable domain (remainder filled in from reference TRBV28 and TRBJ2-7): DVKVTQSSRYLVKRTGEKVFLECVQDMDHENMFWYRQDPGLGLRLIYFSYDVKMKEKGDIPEGYSVSREKKERFSLILESASTNQTSMYLCASSPGDSYEQYFGPGTRLTVT.

The chain joins TRBV10-3 to TRBJ2-2; 8 nucleotides match TRBD1. V dropped 10 bases and J dropped 6; count of bases not matched to a gene: 10. CDR3 length: 14 amino acids. The germline CDR1 and CDR2 sequences are ENHRY and SYGVKD. CDR3: CATIRQGASGELFF. In DNA, the CDR3 is TGTGCCACCATCCGCCAGGGGGCTTCCGGGGAGCTGTTTTTT.

This chain links TRBV28 with TRBJ1-2, with D possibly TRBD1 on 6 matching bases. Trimming stripped 7 bases from V and 5 bases from J, with 23 bases between. The CDR3 covers 16 residues. From germline, CDR1 is MDHEN and CDR2 SYDVKM. CDR3 amino acids: CASINSRDNHLYGYTF. In nucleotides, the CDR3 is TGTGCCAGCATCAATTCCCGGGACAATCACCTATATGGCTACACCTTC.

V gene TRBV29-1 combines with J gene TRBJ2-3; 10 nucleotides agree with TRBD2. The V gene end was trimmed by 4 bases and the J gene end by 1 base; junction bases not matched to a gene: 14. Germline CDR1 reads SQVTM; CDR2 reads ANQGSEA. The CDR3 is 18 residues long. CDR3 region: CSVAGVGEREGGTDTQYF. The CDR3 DNA reads TGCAGCGTTGCGGGGGTAGGAGAGCGGGAGGGCGGCACAGATACGCAGTATTTT.

On this clone itself: One junction end does not reproduce the germline sequence, and a read error may be involved. This same CDR3 is encoded by further DNA sequences in the sample. V usage is TRBV2 and J usage is TRBJ2-3, with 11 positions matching TRBD2. This CDR3 has 17 amino acids. Looked up from germline, CDR1 is SNHLY and CDR2 is FYNNEI. CDR3 in amino acids: CASSEKGSGRGTDTQYF. CDR3 bases: TGCGCCAGCAGTGAAAAAGGTAGCGGGAGGGGCACAGATACGCAGTATTTT.

The chain has TRBV28 and TRBJ2-7; TRBD1 is a possible D gene (5 bases). V lost 3 bases and J lost 7, with 13 bases in between. CDR1 MDHEN and CDR2 SYDVKM come from the germline V gene. The CDR3 length is 13 residues. CDR3 amino acids: CASSFTGAGEQYF. In DNA form, the CDR3 reads TGTGCCAGCAGTTTTACAGGAGCTGGGGAGCAGTACTTC.

The genes are TRBV6-5 and TRBJ2-1; TRBD1 aligns across 9 bases. This CDR3 has 13 amino acids. V shed 11 bases, J shed 10 bases, and the junction held 12 bases outside the gene matches. Germline V lookup: CDR1 MNHEY, CDR2 SVGAGI. CDR3: CACTGGSVSEQFF. As DNA, the CDR3 is TGTGCCTGCACAGGGGGCTCCGTGTCGGAGCAGTTCTTC.

Regarding this clone: The sample contains more than one DNA sequence encoding this CDR3. This chain uses TRBV7-9 with TRBJ2-1; D not certain. The V gene's germline CDR1 is SEHNR and CDR2 FQNEAQ (reference sequence). The CDR3 spans 13 residues. The V and J ends lost 5 bases and 7 bases respectively, with 12 bases between them. The CDR3 DNA is TGTGCCAGCAGCAACGCTAATTTGAATGAGCAGTTCTTC. It codes for CASSNANLNEQFF.

As to this clone: At one of its ends the junction is not consistent with the germline gene, which may arise from a read error. This chain joins TRBV7-2 and TRBJ2-3; TRBD2 matches 10 bases. Germline V CDR1 and CDR2: SGHTA, FQGNSA. CDR3 length: 15 amino acids. CDR3 amino acids: CASSSRLAGTNTQYF. The DNA for the CDR3 is TGTGCCAGCAGCTCCAGACTAGCGGGCACAAATACGCAGTATTTT.

J is TRBJ2-1 and V is TRBV6-1; 11 bases map to TRBD2. There are 15 residues in the CDR3. V was pared by 3 bases and J by 14 bases, with 12 bases of the junction left unmatched. Germline V gene sequence: CDR1 MNHNS, CDR2 SASEGT. In nucleotides, the CDR3 is TGTGCCAGCAGTGATGGGACTAGCGGTTTTCGTTTGGAGTTCTTC. As protein: CASSDGTSGFRLEFF.

The rearrangement links TRBV19 to TRBJ2-7; a possible D gene is TRBD2 (6 bases). The CDR3 contains 15 residues. Germline V lookup: CDR1 LNHDA, CDR2 SQIVND (reference sequence). V was pared by 1 base and J by 4 bases, with 14 bases between. CDR3 nucleotides: TGTGCCAGTAGTATAGGCGCGTTGGAGGGATACGAGCAGTACTTC. It yields the protein CASSIGALEGYEQYF.

This clone showed up just a few times. J is TRBJ1-1 and V is TRBV11-2, with D unclear. Trimming took 2 bases from V and 0 from J, leaving 7 bases between them. The CDR3 runs to 14 residues. Per the germline V gene, CDR1 is SGHAT and CDR2 is FQNNGV. The DNA for the CDR3 is TGTGCCAGCAGCTTAACGGAGGTGAACACTGAAGCTTTCTTT. This sequence encodes CASSLTEVNTEAFF.

The gene calls are TRBV10-3 and TRBJ2-7, with D tentatively TRBD2 (5 bases). Germline CDR1 and CDR2: ENHRY and SYGVKD. Trimming shortened V by 6 bases and J by 4 bases, and 10 bases separated the two germline ends. This CDR3 region has 12 residues. CDR3 DNA: TGTGCCATCAGCGGGGAATCTTACGAGCAGTACTTC. Translating it yields CAISGESYEQYF.